A selection of T cell receptor beta chains follows, all from one sample in a study of shared T cell receptors in the human thymus. Here immunoSEQ multiplex PCR was the method, and the copy in TCRdb shows in-frame clones only, minus some. The table lists some 660,000 clones, around 87% of them singletons, with about 0.0094% in the top ten. The same data also contributed to another study, on human thymus T cells.

The specimen sequenced was thymocytes. Receptors were obtained from a boy in the first two years of life with a congenital heart defect. Both conserved end residues are part of each CDR3. Each record gives: CDR3 length, J gene, V gene, CDR3 protein.

length: 16; J: TRBJ1-1; V: TRBV9; CDR3: CASSVIPRGMNTEAFF
length: 11; J: TRBJ2-3; V: TRBV28; CDR3: CASTVSDTQYF
length: 15; J: TRBJ2-3; V: TRBV27; CDR3: CASSLGGAGTDTQYF
length: 15; J: TRBJ2-7; V: TRBV9; CDR3: CASSTNPGLLYEQYF
length: 16; J: TRBJ1-6; V: TRBV5-1; CDR3: CASSLGRADYNSPLHF
length: 15; J: TRBJ1-6; V: TRBV7-9; CDR3: CASSSETGEDSPLHF
length: 14; J: TRBJ1-5; V: TRBV27; CDR3: CASSEGQGGQPQHF
length: 17; J: TRBJ1-1; V: TRBV7-9; CDR3: CASSLVLVRRVNTEAFF
length: 12; J: TRBJ2-1; V: TRBV7-9; CDR3: CAGTGKVNEQFF
length: 16; J: TRBJ2-7; V: TRBV28; CDR3: CASRPEGRVHQGEQYF
length: 14; J: TRBJ1-3; V: TRBV9; CDR3: CASEQGNGGNTIYF
length: 16; J: TRBJ1-2; V: TRBV5-6; CDR3: CASSSRDRIGAYGYTF
length: 16; J: TRBJ1-5; V: TRBV6-6; CDR3: CASSFPDRGRDQPQHF
length: 14; J: TRBJ1-1; V: TRBV28; CDR3: CASSSWTENTEAFF
length: 16; J: TRBJ2-5; V: TRBV7-2; CDR3: CASSLEGLEIQETQYF
length: 19; J: TRBJ1-3; V: TRBV5-1; CDR3: CASSYGTGGLINSGNTIYF
length: 13; J: TRBJ2-1; V: TRBV11-2; CDR3: CASSIQGGNEQFF
length: 19; J: TRBJ2-7; V: TRBV4-1; CDR3: CASTLTVPQQGATSYEQYF
length: 11; J: TRBJ2-7; V: TRBV2; CDR3: CASSDRHPQYF
length: 16; J: TRBJ1-2; V: TRBV5-1; CDR3: CASSLVPPGGNYGYTF
length: 14; J: TRBJ2-3; V: TRBV25-1; CDR3: CASSGLQHTDTQYF
length: 12; J: TRBJ2-1; V: TRBV25-1; CDR3: CASSDRNNEQFF
length: 15; J: TRBJ2-1; V: TRBV7-5; CDR3: CVRTKGLASYNEQFF
length: 18; J: TRBJ2-3; V: TRBV2; CDR3: CASSEAPCGLAPTDTQYF
length: 15; J: TRBJ1-2; V: TRBV27; CDR3: CASSVGQSIGDGYTF
length: 16; J: TRBJ1-5; V: TRBV7-6; CDR3: CASSLGDRDRSEPQHF
length: 17; J: TRBJ1-2; V: TRBV27; CDR3: CASSLSALDRSNYGYTF
length: 14; J: TRBJ1-5; V: TRBV18; CDR3: CASSPDRADQPQHF
length: 16; J: TRBJ2-2; V: TRBV10-1; CDR3: CASSTTGTPDTGELFF
length: 14; J: TRBJ1-1; V: TRBV6-4; CDR3: CASSPDSRNTEAFF
length: 18; J: TRBJ2-6; V: TRBV14; CDR3: CASSQFSADRSGANVLTF
length: 14; J: TRBJ2-7; V: TRBV7-3; CDR3: CASSPQRSSYEQYF
length: 15; J: TRBJ1-5; V: TRBV7-8; CDR3: CASSRRQGYNQPQHF
length: 14; J: TRBJ2-7; V: TRBV6-1; CDR3: CASGSGTALSEQYF
length: 12; J: TRBJ1-6; V: TRBV5-1; CDR3: CASQTGDSPLHF
length: 14; J: .; V: TRBV28; CDR3: CASSSRWQVYEQYF
length: 13; J: TRBJ1-2; V: TRBV5-1; CDR3: CASSPEQGYGYTF
length: 19; J: TRBJ1-6; V: TRBV5-6; CDR3: CASSSSRDRGLDSNSPLHF
length: 19; J: TRBJ2-5; V: TRBV9; CDR3: CASSVDRGLRSSEEETQYF
length: 11; J: TRBJ1-4; V: TRBV5-1; CDR3: CASSSDTRLFF
length: 18; J: TRBJ2-3; V: TRBV29-1; CDR3: CSVERLHSSGGWTDTQYF
length: 14; J: TRBJ2-7; V: TRBV7-9; CDR3: CASSFTSEGYEQYF
length: 15; J: TRBJ1-1; V: TRBV5-4; CDR3: CASSNDREDCPEAFF
length: 14; J: TRBJ2-1; V: TRBV7-3; CDR3: CASSLDRDGNEQFF
length: 13; J: TRBJ2-5; V: TRBV19; CDR3: CASGDWYQETQYF
length: 16; J: TRBJ2-7; V: TRBV27; CDR3: CASSLLGQGASSEQYF
length: 16; J: TRBJ2-7; V: TRBV4-3; CDR3: CASSHGRTGVVYEQYF
length: 16; J: TRBJ2-1; V: TRBV19; CDR3: CASSMLGGLSYNEQFF
length: 13; J: TRBJ1-1; V: TRBV27; CDR3: CASSPQGNTEAFF
length: 14; J: TRBJ1-5; V: TRBV5-1; CDR3: CASSFGQAGQPQHF
length: 16; J: TRBJ2-1; V: TRBV9; CDR3: CASSVARIGSNNEQFF
length: 14; J: TRBJ1-2; V: TRBV30; CDR3: CAWRTPRTGEGYTF
length: 15; J: TRBJ1-1; V: TRBV6-1; CDR3: CASTMGRAAHTEAFF
length: 13; J: TRBJ1-4; V: TRBV28; CDR3: CASSSERNEKLFF
length: 14; J: TRBJ2-5; V: TRBV4-3; CDR3: CASSQELAGREQYF
length: 15; J: TRBJ2-7; V: TRBV7-3; CDR3: CASSLRRDGDYEQYF
length: 15; J: TRBJ2-7; V: TRBV4-3; CDR3: CASSLYRQENYEQYF
length: 15; J: TRBJ2-7; V: TRBV5-1; CDR3: CASSSRDRATYEQYF
length: 16; J: TRBJ2-4; V: TRBV10-1; CDR3: CASSEDGTGAKNIQYF